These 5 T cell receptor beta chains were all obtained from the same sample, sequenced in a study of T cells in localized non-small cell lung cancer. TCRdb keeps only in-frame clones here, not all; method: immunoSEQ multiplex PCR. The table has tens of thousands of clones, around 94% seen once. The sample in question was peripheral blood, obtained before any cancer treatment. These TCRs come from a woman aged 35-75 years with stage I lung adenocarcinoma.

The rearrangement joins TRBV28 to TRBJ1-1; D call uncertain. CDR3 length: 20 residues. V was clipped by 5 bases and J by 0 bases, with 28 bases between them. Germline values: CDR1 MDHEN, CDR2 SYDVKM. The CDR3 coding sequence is TGTGCCAGCAGTAGCTTGGGGAAGGGTTGGATTCTCTCATTGAACACTGAAGCTTTCTTT. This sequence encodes CASSSLGKGWILSLNTEAFF.

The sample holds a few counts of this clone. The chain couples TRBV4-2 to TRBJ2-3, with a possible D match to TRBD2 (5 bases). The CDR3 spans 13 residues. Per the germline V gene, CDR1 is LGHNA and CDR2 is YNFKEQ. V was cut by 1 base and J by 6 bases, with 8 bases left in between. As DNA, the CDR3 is TGTGCCAGCAGCCAAGGTAGGAGGGATACGCAGTATTTT. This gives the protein CASSQGRRDTQYF.

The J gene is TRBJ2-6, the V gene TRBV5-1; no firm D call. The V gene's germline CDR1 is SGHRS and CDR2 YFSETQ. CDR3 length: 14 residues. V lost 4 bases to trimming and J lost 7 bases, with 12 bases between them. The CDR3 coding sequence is TGCGCCAGCAGCCAGGCGGTCGGAGCCAACGTCCTGACTTTC. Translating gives CASSQAVGANVLTF.

CDR3 loop: CASSQLSGTAYGYTF. CDR3 nucleotide sequence: TGTGCCAGCAGCCAGTTATCTGGGACAGCATATGGCTACACCTTC. J is TRBJ1-2 and V is TRBV4-2, with TRBD1 identical over 7 bases. The germline CDR1 and CDR2 sequences are LGHNA and YNFKEQ. The CDR3 is 15 amino acids. Unmatched junction bases numbered 9, after V lost 3 bases and J lost 5 bases.

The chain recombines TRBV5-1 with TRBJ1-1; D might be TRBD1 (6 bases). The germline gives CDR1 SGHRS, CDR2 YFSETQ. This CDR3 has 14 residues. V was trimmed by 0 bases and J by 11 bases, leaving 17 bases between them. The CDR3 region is CASSLGSRGLNAFF. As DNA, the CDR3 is TGCGCCAGCAGCTTGGGGTCCCGGGGGCTCAATGCTTTCTTT.